This entry is about one T cell receptor (beta chain). Its specificity is unknown. This sample is part of a study of cytomegalovirus exposure and HLA in healthy donors. Study-wide points: It was reportedly the case that the classifier diagnosed cytomegalovirus status with high specificity and sensitivity.

Measured with immunoSEQ multiplex PCR; TCRdb has only the in-frame clones, and not every one. The sample yields 100,000 to 150,000 clones, over 85% seen once. The donors were part of the validation cohort, which consisted of some 120 subjects and was separate from the first cohort of 666 subjects. Germline values: CDR1 MNHNS, CDR2 SASEGT. CDR3 length: 16 residues. Trimming removed 2 bases from V and 4 bases from J, with 15 bases in between. Material: PBMCs. This sequence joins TRBV6-1 and TRBJ1-5, with D possibly matching TRBD1 (6 bases). The origin of this receptor is a man aged 30-40 years in good health and CMV-seronegative. Here the CDR3 reads CASSEWGGGRNQPQHF. CDR3 in DNA: TGTGCCAGCAGTGAATGGGGCGGGGGCAGAAATCAGCCCCAGCATTTT.